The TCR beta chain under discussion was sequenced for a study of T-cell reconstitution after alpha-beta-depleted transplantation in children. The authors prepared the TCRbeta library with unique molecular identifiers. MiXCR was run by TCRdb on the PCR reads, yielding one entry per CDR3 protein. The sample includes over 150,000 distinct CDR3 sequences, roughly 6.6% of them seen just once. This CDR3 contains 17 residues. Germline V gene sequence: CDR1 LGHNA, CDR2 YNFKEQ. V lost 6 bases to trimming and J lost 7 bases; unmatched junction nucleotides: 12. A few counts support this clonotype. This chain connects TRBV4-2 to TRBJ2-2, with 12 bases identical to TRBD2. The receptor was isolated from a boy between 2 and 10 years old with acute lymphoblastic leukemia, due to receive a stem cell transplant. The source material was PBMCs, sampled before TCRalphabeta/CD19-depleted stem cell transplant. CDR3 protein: CASREATSGRLGGELFF. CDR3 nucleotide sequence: TGTGCCAGCAGAGAGGCCACTAGCGGGAGGCTCGGCGGGGAGCTGTTTTTT.